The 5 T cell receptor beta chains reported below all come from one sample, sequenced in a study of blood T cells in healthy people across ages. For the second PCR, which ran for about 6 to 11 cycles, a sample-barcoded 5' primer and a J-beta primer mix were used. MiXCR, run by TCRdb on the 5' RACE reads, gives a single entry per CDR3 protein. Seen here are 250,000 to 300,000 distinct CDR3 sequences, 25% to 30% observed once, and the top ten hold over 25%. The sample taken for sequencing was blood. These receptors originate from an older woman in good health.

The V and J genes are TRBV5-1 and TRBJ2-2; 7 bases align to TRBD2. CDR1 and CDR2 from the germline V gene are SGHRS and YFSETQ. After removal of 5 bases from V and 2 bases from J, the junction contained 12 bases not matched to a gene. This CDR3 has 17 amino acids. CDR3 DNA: TGCGCCAGCAGGCTTCTAGCGGAGCTAGCAAACACCGGGGAGCTGTTTTTT. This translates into CASRLLAELANTGELFF. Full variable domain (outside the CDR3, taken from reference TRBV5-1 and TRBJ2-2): KAGVTQTPRYLIKTRGQQVTLSCSPISGHRSVSWYQQTPGQGLQFLFEYFSETQRNKGNFPGRFSGRQFSNSRSEMNVSTLELGDSALYLCASRLLAELANTGELFFGEGSRLTVL.

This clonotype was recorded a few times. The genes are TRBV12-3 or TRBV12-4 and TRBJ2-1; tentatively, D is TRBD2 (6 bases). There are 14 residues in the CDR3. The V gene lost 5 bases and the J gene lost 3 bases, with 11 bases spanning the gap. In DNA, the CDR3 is TGTGCCAGCAGTACTACCGGGGGCTACAATGAGCAGTTCTTC. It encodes CASSTTGGYNEQFF.

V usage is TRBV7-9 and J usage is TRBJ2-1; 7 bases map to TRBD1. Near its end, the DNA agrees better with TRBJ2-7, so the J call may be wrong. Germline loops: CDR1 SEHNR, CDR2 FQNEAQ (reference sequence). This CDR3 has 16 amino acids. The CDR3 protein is CASSPLGKRGLGEQYF. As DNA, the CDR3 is TGTGCCAGCAGCCCTTTAGGTAAAAGGGGGCTTGGCGAGCAGTACTTC.

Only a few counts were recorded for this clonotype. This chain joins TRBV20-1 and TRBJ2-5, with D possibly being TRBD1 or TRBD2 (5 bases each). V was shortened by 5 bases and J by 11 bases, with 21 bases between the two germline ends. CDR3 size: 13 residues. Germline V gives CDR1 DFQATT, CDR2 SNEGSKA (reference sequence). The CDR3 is CSARGPVGKEQYF. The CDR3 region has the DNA TGCAGTGCTCGGGGACCGGTCGGTAAAGAGCAGTACTTC.

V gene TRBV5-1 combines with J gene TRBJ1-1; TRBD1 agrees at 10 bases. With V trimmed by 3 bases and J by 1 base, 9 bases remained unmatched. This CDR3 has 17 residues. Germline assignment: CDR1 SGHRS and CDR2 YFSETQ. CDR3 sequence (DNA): TGCGCCAGCAGCTCGCTCAGGACAGGGGGAGAGAACACTGAAGCTTTCTTT. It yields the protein CASSSLRTGGENTEAFF. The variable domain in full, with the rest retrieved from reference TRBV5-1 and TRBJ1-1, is KAGVTQTPRYLIKTRGQQVTLSCSPISGHRSVSWYQQTPGQGLQFLFEYFSETQRNKGNFPGRFSGRQFSNSRSEMNVSTLELGDSALYLCASSSLRTGGENTEAFFGQGTRLTVV.